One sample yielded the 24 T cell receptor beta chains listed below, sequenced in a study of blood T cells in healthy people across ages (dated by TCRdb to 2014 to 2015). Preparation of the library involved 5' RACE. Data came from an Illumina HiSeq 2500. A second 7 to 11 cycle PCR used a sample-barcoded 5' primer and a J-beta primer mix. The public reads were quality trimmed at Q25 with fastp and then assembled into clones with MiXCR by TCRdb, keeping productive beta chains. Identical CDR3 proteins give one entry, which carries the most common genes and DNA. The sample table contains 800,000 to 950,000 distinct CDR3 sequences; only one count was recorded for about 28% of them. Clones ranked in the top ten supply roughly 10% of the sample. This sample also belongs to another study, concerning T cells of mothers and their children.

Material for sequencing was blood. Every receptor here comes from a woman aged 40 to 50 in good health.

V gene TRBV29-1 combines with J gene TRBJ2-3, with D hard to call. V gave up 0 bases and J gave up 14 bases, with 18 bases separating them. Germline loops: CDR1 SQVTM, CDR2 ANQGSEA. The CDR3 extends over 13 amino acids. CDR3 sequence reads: CSVEDTVQRLGYF. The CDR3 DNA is TGCAGCGTTGAAGACACCGTCCAGCGCCTGGGGTATTTT.

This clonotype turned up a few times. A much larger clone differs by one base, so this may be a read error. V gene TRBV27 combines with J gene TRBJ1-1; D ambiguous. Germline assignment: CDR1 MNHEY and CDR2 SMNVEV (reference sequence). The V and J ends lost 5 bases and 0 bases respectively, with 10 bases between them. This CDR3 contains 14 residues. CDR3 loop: CASSSSELNTEAFF. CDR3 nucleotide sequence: TGTGCCAGCAGTAGCTCCGAGTTGAACACTGAAGCTTTCTTT.

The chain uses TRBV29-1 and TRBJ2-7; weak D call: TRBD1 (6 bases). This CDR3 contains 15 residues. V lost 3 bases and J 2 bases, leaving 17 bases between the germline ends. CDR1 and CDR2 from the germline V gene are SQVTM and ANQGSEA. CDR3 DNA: TGCAGCGTTGACCACAGGGCTCTGGGGACCTACGAGCAGTACTTC. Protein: CSVDHRALGTYEQYF.

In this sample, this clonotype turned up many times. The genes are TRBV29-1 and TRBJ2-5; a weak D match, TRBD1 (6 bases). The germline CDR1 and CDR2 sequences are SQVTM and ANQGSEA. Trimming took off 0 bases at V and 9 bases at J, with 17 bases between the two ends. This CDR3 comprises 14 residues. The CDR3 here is CSVEDIRDIWAQYF. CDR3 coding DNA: TGCAGCGTTGAAGATATAAGGGACATTTGGGCCCAGTACTTC.

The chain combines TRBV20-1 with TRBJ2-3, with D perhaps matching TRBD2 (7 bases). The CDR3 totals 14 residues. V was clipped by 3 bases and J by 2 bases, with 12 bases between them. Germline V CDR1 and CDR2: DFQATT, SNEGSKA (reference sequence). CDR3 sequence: CSASGGGYTDTQYF. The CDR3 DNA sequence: TGCAGTGCTAGTGGGGGGGGCTACACAGATACGCAGTATTTT.

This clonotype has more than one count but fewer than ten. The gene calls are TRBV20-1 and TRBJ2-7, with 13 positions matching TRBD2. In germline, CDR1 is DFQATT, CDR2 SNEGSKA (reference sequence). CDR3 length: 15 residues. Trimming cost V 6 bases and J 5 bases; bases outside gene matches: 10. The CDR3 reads CSAPTPGLAGNEQYF. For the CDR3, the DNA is TGCAGTGCGCCGACACCGGGACTAGCGGGGAACGAGCAGTACTTC.

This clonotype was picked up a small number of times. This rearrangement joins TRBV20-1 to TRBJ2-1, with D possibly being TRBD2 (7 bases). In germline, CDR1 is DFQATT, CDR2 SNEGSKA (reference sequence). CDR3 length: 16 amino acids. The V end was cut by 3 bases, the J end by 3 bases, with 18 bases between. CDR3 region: CSARVWGGAGYNEQFF. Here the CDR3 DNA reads TGCAGTGCTAGGGTCTGGGGGGGGGCTGGCTACAATGAGCAGTTCTTC.

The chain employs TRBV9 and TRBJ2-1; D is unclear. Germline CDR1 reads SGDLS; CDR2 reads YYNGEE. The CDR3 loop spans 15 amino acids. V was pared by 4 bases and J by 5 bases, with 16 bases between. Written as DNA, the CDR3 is TGTGCCAGCAGCCTGAGCCCCGGGCACAACAATGAGCAGTTCTTC. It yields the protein CASSLSPGHNNEQFF.

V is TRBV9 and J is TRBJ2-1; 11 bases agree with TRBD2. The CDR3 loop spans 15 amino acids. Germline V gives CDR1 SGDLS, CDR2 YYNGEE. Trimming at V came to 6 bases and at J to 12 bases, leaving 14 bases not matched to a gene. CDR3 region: CASTLEASGGSRQFF. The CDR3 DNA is TGTGCCAGCACCCTAGAGGCTAGCGGGGGGTCAAGGCAGTTCTTC. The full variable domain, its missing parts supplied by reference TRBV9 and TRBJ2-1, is DSGVTQTPKHLITATGQRVTLRCSPRSGDLSVYWYQQSLDQGLQFLIQYYNGEERAKGNILERFSAQQFPDLHSELNLSSLELGDSALYFCASTLEASGGSRQFFGPGTRLTVL.

The CDR3 reads CASSYGSQPQHF. The CDR3 DNA sequence: TGTGCCAGCAGTTATGGGAGTCAGCCCCAGCATTTT. J is TRBJ1-5 and V is TRBV6-2 or TRBV6-3; D gene uncertain. The CDR3 runs 12 residues. V shed 3 bases and J shed 6 bases, with 6 bases lying between them. The germline V gene has CDR1 MNHEY and CDR2 SVGEGT.

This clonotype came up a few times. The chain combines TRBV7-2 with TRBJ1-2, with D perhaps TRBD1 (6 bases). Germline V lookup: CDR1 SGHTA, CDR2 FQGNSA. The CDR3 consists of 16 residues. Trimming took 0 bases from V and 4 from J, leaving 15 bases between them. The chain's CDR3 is CASSLAPGVGGYGYTF. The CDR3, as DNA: TGTGCCAGCAGCTTAGCTCCAGGGGTAGGAGGCTATGGCTACACCTTC.

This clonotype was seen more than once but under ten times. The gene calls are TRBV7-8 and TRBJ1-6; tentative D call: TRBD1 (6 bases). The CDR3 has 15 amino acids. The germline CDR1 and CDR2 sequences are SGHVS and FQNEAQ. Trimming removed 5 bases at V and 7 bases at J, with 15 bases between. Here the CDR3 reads CASSPGVGGNSPLHF. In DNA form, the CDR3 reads TGTGCCAGCAGCCCTGGGGTAGGGGGGAATTCACCCCTCCACTTT.

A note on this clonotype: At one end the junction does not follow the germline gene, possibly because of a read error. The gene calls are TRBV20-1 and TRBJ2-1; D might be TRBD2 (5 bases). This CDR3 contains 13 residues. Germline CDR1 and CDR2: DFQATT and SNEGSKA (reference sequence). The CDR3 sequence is CGARDPSLWEQFF. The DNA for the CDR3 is TGCGGTGCTAGAGATCCTAGCCTATGGGAGCAGTTCTTC.

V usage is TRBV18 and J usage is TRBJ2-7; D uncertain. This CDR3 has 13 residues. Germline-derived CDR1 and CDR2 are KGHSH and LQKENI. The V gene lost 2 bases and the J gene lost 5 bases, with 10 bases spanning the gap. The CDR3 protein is CASSPSEPHEQYF. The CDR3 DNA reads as TGTGCCAGCTCACCAAGCGAGCCCCACGAGCAGTACTTC.

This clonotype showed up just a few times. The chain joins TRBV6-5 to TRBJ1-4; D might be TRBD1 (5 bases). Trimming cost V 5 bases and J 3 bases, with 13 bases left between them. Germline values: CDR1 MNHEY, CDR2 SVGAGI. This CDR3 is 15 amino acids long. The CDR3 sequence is CASSVGGYANEKLFF. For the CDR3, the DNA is TGTGCCAGCAGTGTTGGGGGGTATGCTAATGAAAAACTGTTTTTT.

CDR3 residues: CASVAGTGSYEQYF. The CDR3, as DNA: TGTGCCAGCGTTGCGGGAACAGGGTCCTACGAGCAGTACTTC. This chain uses TRBV11-1 with TRBJ2-7; D is possibly TRBD1 or TRBD2 (6 bases each). Trimming removed 8 bases at V and 1 base at J, with 15 bases between. This CDR3 contains 14 residues. CDR1 is SGHAT, CDR2 FQDESV, per germline (reference sequence).

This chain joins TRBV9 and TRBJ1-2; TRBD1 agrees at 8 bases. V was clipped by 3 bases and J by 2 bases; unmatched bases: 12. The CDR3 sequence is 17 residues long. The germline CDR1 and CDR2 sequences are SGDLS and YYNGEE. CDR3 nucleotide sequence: TGTGCCAGCAGCGATGGGACAGGCTATTCTTTAAACTATGGCTACACCTTC. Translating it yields CASSDGTGYSLNYGYTF.

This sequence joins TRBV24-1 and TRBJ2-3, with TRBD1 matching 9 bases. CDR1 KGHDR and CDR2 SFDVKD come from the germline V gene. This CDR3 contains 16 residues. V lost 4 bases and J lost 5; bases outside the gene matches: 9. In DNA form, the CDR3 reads TGTGCCACCAGTGAAGGCGGGACAGGGATGGGAGATACGCAGTATTTT. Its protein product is CATSEGGTGMGDTQYF.

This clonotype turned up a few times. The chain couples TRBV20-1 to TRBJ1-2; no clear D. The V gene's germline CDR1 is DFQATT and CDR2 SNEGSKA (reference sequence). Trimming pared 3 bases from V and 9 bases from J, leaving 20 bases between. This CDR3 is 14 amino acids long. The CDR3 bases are TGCAGTGCTAGTATTGCAGACAATCCTATGAGCTACACCTTC. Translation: CSASIADNPMSYTF.

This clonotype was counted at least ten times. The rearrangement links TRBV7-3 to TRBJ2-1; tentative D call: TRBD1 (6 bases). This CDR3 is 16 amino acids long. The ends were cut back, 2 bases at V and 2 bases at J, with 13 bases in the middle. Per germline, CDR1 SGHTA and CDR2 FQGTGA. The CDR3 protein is CASSLGPRGPYNEQFF. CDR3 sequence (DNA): TGTGCCAGCAGCTTAGGGCCCAGGGGCCCCTACAATGAGCAGTTCTTC. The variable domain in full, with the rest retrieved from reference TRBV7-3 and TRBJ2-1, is GAGVSQTPSNKVTEKGKYVELRCDPISGHTALYWYRQSLGQGPEFLIYFQGTGAADDSGLPNDRFFAVRPEGSVSTLKIQRTERGDSAVYLCASSLGPRGPYNEQFFGPGTRLTVL.

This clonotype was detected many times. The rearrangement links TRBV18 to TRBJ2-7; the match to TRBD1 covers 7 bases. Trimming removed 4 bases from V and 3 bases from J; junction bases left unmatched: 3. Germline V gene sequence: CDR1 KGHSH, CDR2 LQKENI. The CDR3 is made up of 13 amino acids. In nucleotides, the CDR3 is TGTGCCAGCTCACTACACAGGGGCTACGAGCAGTACTTC. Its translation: CASSLHRGYEQYF.

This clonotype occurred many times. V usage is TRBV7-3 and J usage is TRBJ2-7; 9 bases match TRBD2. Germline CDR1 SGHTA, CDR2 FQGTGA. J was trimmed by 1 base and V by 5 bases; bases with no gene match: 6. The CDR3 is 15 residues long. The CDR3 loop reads CASSVLAGDSYEQYF. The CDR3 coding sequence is TGTGCCAGCAGCGTTTTAGCGGGGGATTCCTACGAGCAGTACTTC.

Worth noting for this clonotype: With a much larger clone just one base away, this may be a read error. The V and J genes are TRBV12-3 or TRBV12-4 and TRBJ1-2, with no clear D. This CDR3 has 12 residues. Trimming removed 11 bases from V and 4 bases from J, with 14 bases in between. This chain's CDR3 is CAGMGVPYGYTF. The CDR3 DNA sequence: TGTGCCGGCATGGGAGTTCCCTATGGCTACACCTTC.

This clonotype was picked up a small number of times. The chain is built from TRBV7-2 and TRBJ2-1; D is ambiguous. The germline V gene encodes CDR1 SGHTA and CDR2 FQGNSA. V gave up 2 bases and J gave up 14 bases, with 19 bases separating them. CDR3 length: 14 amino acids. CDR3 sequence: CASSLSLVGLMEFF. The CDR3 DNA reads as TGTGCCAGCAGCTTAAGTCTAGTAGGTCTAATGGAGTTCTTC.